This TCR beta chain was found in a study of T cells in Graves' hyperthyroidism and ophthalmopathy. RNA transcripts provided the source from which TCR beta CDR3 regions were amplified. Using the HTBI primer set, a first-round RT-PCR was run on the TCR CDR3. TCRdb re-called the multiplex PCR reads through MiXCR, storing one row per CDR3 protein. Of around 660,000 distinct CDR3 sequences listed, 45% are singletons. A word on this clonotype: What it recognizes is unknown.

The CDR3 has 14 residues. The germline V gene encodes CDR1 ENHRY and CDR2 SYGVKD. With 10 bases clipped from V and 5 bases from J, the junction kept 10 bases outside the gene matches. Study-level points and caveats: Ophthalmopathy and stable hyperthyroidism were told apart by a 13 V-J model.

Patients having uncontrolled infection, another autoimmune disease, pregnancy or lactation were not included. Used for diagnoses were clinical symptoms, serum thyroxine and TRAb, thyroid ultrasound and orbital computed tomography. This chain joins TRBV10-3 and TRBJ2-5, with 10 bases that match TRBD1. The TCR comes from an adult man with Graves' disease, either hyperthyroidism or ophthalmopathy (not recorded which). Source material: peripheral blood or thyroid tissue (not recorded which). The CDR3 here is CATTSGTGDETQYF. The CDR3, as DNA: TGTGCCACCACCTCCGGGACAGGGGACGAGACCCAGTACTTC.